One TCR beta chain is described in this entry. The V and J ends lost 6 bases and 1 base respectively, with 13 bases between them. This CDR3 is built from 14 residues. Germline loops: CDR1 MDHEN, CDR2 SYDVKM. This entry belongs to a study of control samples from healthy donors and cancer patients. Measured with immunoSEQ multiplex PCR; TCRdb has only the in-frame clones, and not every one. This table holds 170,000 or so clones, approximately 96% found once. Input material: blood. This sequence originates from a middle-aged woman in good health. The chain recombines TRBV28 with TRBJ2-7; perhaps D is TRBD1 or TRBD2 (5 bases each). CDR3 amino acids: CASRPGRISYEQYF. Written as DNA, the CDR3 is TGTGCCAGCAGACCGGGACGGATATCCTACGAGCAGTACTTC.